This T cell receptor beta chain was found in a study of cytomegalovirus exposure and HLA in healthy donors. Comments on this clone: The target antigen is unknown.

Findings and limits, study-wide: A classifier reportedly called cytomegalovirus status with high sensitivity and specificity.

Some clones are missing from TCRdb's copy, which holds only in-frame ones; the method was immunoSEQ multiplex PCR. The sample has about 150,000 clones; 85% to 90% are singletons. In germline, CDR1 is MNHEY, CDR2 SVGAGI. V lost 6 bases and J lost 6; bases outside the gene matches: 10. The CDR3 loop spans 14 amino acids. The donors belonged to the approximately 110-subject validation cohort, separate from the roughly 700-subject first cohort. Sequencing was done on a sample of PBMCs. The rearrangement uses TRBV6-5 and TRBJ2-7; 8 nucleotides line up with TRBD2. The receptor comes from a woman aged 18 to 35 in good health and CMV-seropositive. CDR3 sequence (DNA): TGTGCCAGCAGCGCCGCAAGCGGGAGACCCGAGCAGTACTTC. This translates into CASSAASGRPEQYF.